These 28 T cell receptor beta chains came from one sample sequenced in a study of human T cells and chemical hapten exposure. Time point in this sample: patch test 1, 2 weeks after DPC sensitization. This sample's treatment: therapeutic diphenylcyclopropenone sensitization with weekly scalp DPC. TCRdb re-analysed the RACE reads in MiXCR, keeping a single row per CDR3 protein. The repertoire holds some 50,000 distinct CDR3 sequences, with 7% to 10% as singletons. The sample here was whole blood, taken in connection with sensitization to the hapten diphenylcyclopropenone (DPC). The receptor set was obtained from a woman aged 35 to 49 with alopecia areata. Some clones in this sample may be carry-over from other donors' samples.

This clonotype has at least ten counts. The chain combines TRBV2 with TRBJ2-6; D not certain. V was cut by 5 bases and J by 0 bases, with 8 bases left in between. Germline loops: CDR1 SNHLY, CDR2 FYNNEI. This CDR3 is 15 amino acids long. The CDR3 DNA follows: TGTGCCAGCAGTTACTCTAGCTCTGGGGCCAACGTCCTGACTTTC. It codes for CASSYSSSGANVLTF. Combining the CDR3 with reference TRBV2 and TRBJ2-6 gives the whole variable domain EPEVTQTPSHQVTQMGQEVILRCVPISNHLYFYWYRQILGQKVEFLVSFYNNEISEKSEIFDDQFSVERPDGSNFTLKIRSTKLEDSAMYFCASSYSSSGANVLTFGAGSRLTVL.

This clonotype was picked up many times. J is TRBJ1-2 and V is TRBV3-1; D is ambiguous. CDR3 length: 14 amino acids. V was trimmed by 0 bases and J by 5 bases, leaving 10 bases between them. Germline V gives CDR1 LGHDT, CDR2 YNNKEL (reference sequence). The CDR3 sequence: CASSQDYSQYGYTF. Here the CDR3 DNA reads TGTGCCAGCAGCCAAGATTACAGCCAGTATGGCTACACCTTC.

The genes are TRBV20-1 and TRBJ2-2, with TRBD2 matching over 12 bases. Germline CDR1 is DFQATT and CDR2 is SNEGSKA (reference sequence). Trimming removed 6 bases from V and 2 bases from J; junction bases left unmatched: 10. The CDR3 length is 17 residues. Here the CDR3 DNA reads TGCAGTGCCTTGACTAGCGGGGGTTCCCTTAACACCGGGGAGCTGTTTTTT. As protein: CSALTSGGSLNTGELFF.

This clonotype was recorded many times. This sequence joins TRBV6-5 and TRBJ2-1, with 9 bases that match TRBD2. Unmatched junction bases numbered 6, after V lost 0 bases and J lost 6 bases. The CDR3 is 16 residues long. Germline V lookup: CDR1 MNHEY, CDR2 SVGAGI. The CDR3 DNA reads as TGTGCCAGCAGTTACTCAGGCGGGGGGGTAGTCAATGAGCAGTTCTTC. Translating it yields CASSYSGGGVVNEQFF.

Many counts were recorded for this clonotype. Sequence at one end of the junction differs from germline and may be a read error. The V and J genes are TRBV12-3 or TRBV12-4 and TRBJ2-5, with D perhaps given as TRBD1 or TRBD2 (5 bases each). The CDR3 spans 15 residues. The CDR3 loop reads CASSLAQGVGETQYF. CDR3 nucleotide sequence: TGCGCCAGCAGTTTAGCGCAAGGGGTGGGAGAGACCCAGTACTTC.

This clonotype was found many times. This chain joins TRBV4-1 and TRBJ1-3, with TRBD1 as a possible D gene (5 bases). The CDR3 covers 16 residues. V was cut by 2 bases and J by 0 bases, with 11 bases left in between. CDR1 and CDR2 (germline): MGHRA, YSYEKL. CDR3 amino acids: CASSQIRGRSGNTIYF. DNA of the CDR3: TGCGCCAGCAGCCAAATCCGGGGCCGCTCTGGAAACACCATATATTTT.

This clonotype was recorded at least ten times. This chain connects TRBV5-1 to TRBJ1-1, with 8 positions matching TRBD1. The CDR3 covers 18 residues. Germline loops: CDR1 SGHRS, CDR2 YFSETQ. Losses at the gene ends were 4 bases for V and 0 bases for J; bases not matched to a gene: 14. CDR3 loop: CASSGMGQASFMNTEAFF. Written as DNA, the CDR3 is TGCGCCAGCAGCGGGATGGGACAGGCTTCCTTCATGAACACTGAAGCTTTCTTT. Together with reference TRBV5-1 and TRBJ1-1, the CDR3 gives the full variable domain: KAGVTQTPRYLIKTRGQQVTLSCSPISGHRSVSWYQQTPGQGLQFLFEYFSETQRNKGNFPGRFSGRQFSNSRSEMNVSTLELGDSALYLCASSGMGQASFMNTEAFFGQGTRLTVV.

The V gene is TRBV12-3 or TRBV12-4, the J gene TRBJ2-1, with 7 positions matching TRBD2. Losses at the gene ends were 5 bases for V and 9 bases for J; bases not matched to a gene: 4. CDR3 length: 12 amino acids. Here the CDR3 DNA reads TGTGCCAGCAGTCCGGAGCGGGGTGAGCAGTTCTTC. It specifies CASSPERGEQFF.

This chain joins TRBV7-3 and TRBJ1-1, with TRBD1 matching over 8 bases. CDR3 length: 16 residues. The V and J ends lost 5 bases and 3 bases, in that order; junction bases with no gene match: 11. CDR1 and CDR2 from the germline V gene are SGHTA and FQGTGA. CDR3 nucleotides: TGTGCCAGCAGCCCAAACGCAGGGGGCAGGGACACTGAAGCTTTCTTT. Translation gives CASSPNAGGRDTEAFF. Filled out from reference TRBV7-3 and TRBJ1-1, the complete variable domain reads GAGVSQTPSNKVTEKGKYVELRCDPISGHTALYWYRQSLGQGPEFLIYFQGTGAADDSGLPNDRFFAVRPEGSVSTLKIQRTERGDSAVYLCASSPNAGGRDTEAFFGQGTRLTVV.

This clonotype was counted many times. The chain employs TRBV11-2 and TRBJ2-4, with D possibly matching TRBD1 (6 bases). CDR1 and CDR2 from the germline V gene are SGHAT and FQNNGV. The CDR3 sequence is 12 residues long. The V end was cut by 5 bases, the J end by 9 bases, with 11 bases between. The CDR3 bases are TGTGCCAGCAGCCGCGACAGGAGCATTCAGTACTTC. Translated, it gives CASSRDRSIQYF.

The CDR3 DNA reads TGTGCCTGGGCTAGGACAGGTAGTACCTACGAGCAGTACTTC. Translating it yields CAWARTGSTYEQYF. The rearrangement joins TRBV30 to TRBJ2-7, with 7 bases fitting TRBD1. CDR1 is GTSNPN and CDR2 is SVGIG in the germline V gene (reference sequence). Trimming at V came to 5 bases and at J to 2 bases, leaving 9 bases not matched to a gene. The CDR3 runs 14 residues.

The sample holds many counts of this clonotype. A read error may produce the germline difference seen at one junction end. The chain links TRBV29-1 to TRBJ2-1; D call uncertain. Germline V lookup: CDR1 SQVTM, CDR2 ANQGSEA. The CDR3 is made up of 10 amino acids. CDR3 region: CSVADQVEVF. DNA of the CDR3: TGCAGCGTCGCGGACCAAGTAGAGGTCTTC.

The J gene is TRBJ2-3, the V gene TRBV10-3; 7 positions match TRBD2. V was clipped by 3 bases and J by 0 bases; unmatched bases: 6. The germline V gene encodes CDR1 ENHRY and CDR2 SYGVKD. This CDR3 has 16 residues. CDR3 loop: CAISDTQRGSTDTQYF. CDR3 bases: TGTGCCATCAGTGATACCCAGCGGGGTAGCACAGATACGCAGTATTTT.

In this sample, this clonotype turned up many times. This chain links TRBV12-3 or TRBV12-4 with TRBJ1-5, with D maybe TRBD1 (6 bases). V shed 5 bases and J shed 3 bases, with 11 bases lying between them. The CDR3 has 14 amino acids. CDR3 loop: CASSQTGFNQPQHF. CDR3 bases: TGTGCCAGCAGTCAGACAGGCTTCAATCAGCCCCAGCATTTT.

This clonotype was picked up many times. V and J are TRBV14 and TRBJ1-6; D unclear. The V end was cut by 8 bases, the J end by 7 bases, with 12 bases between. The CDR3 spans 13 residues. In germline, CDR1 is SGHDN, CDR2 FVKESK. The CDR3 here is CASRYATNSPLHF. The CDR3 coding sequence is TGTGCCAGCCGATATGCAACCAATTCACCCCTCCACTTT.

This clonotype has a count of ten or more. The chain is built from TRBV4-3 and TRBJ1-1; 8 nucleotides agree with TRBD1. V dropped 4 bases and J dropped 5; count of bases not matched to a gene: 6. Per germline, CDR1 LGHNA and CDR2 YSLEER. The CDR3 runs to 14 residues. The CDR3 sequence: CASSPGQGGTEAFF. CDR3 nucleotide sequence: TGCGCCAGCAGCCCCGGACAGGGAGGAACTGAAGCTTTCTTT.

Turning to this clonotype: This may come from a read error, since a much larger clone is one base off. The J gene is TRBJ2-5, the V gene TRBV29-1; D remains ambiguous. CDR1 is SQVTM, CDR2 ANQGSEA, per germline. V lost 7 bases and J lost 4, with 13 bases in between. The CDR3 loop spans 12 amino acids. The CDR3 reads CSARRNLETQYF. CDR3 in DNA: TGCAGCGCGAGGCGGAATCTAGAGACCCAGTACTTC.

This clonotype showed up many times. The chain carries TRBV9 and TRBJ2-7; D gene ambiguous. The germline gives CDR1 SGDLS, CDR2 YYNGEE. Deletions cut 0 bases from V and 4 bases from J, with 11 bases between. CDR3 length equals 14 residues. CDR3 coding DNA: TGTGCCAGCAGCGTAGGGGTCGGGCGGTACGAGCAGTACTTC. It encodes CASSVGVGRYEQYF. Full variable domain (outside the CDR3, taken from reference TRBV9 and TRBJ2-7): DSGVTQTPKHLITATGQRVTLRCSPRSGDLSVYWYQQSLDQGLQFLIQYYNGEERAKGNILERFSAQQFPDLHSELNLSSLELGDSALYFCASSVGVGRYEQYFGPGTRLTVT.

The chain links TRBV19 to TRBJ1-5, with D possibly matching TRBD1 (6 bases). Trimming shortened V by 5 bases and J by 1 base, and 12 bases separated the two germline ends. CDR3 size: 15 residues. The V gene's germline CDR1 is LNHDA and CDR2 SQIVND (reference sequence). In DNA, the CDR3 is TGTGCCAGTAGTCTTACCGGGACAAGCAATCAGCCCCAGCATTTT. Protein: CASSLTGTSNQPQHF.

The DNA of the CDR3 is TGCGCCAGCAGCCAAGATCATTGGGGGCTTACTAACACCGGGGAGCTGTTTTTT. As protein: CASSQDHWGLTNTGELFF. The chain is built from TRBV4-3 and TRBJ2-2; tentative D call: TRBD1 (6 bases). The germline V and J ends were trimmed by 0 bases and 2 bases, with 16 bases remaining between them. CDR3 length: 18 amino acids. CDR1 is LGHNA, CDR2 YSLEER, per germline.

The table lists this clonotype with many counts. The chain joins TRBV29-1 to TRBJ2-3; 7 bases align to TRBD1. Germline V gene lookup returns CDR1 SQVTM and CDR2 ANQGSEA. The trim removed 1 base at V and 2 bases at J, leaving 6 bases unmatched. This CDR3 region has 15 residues. CDR3 DNA sequence: TGCAGCGTTGAAGGTGGGACAGCCCACACAGATACGCAGTATTTT. This sequence encodes CSVEGGTAHTDTQYF.

This clonotype was counted at least ten times. The chain uses TRBV30 and TRBJ2-7; no definite D call. V was cut by 3 bases and J by 5 bases, with 17 bases left in between. This CDR3 is built from 14 residues. Germline loops: CDR1 GTSNPN, CDR2 SVGIG (reference sequence). CDR3 DNA sequence: TGTGCCTGGAGAGGCCAGGCGACCCCCCACGAGCAGTACTTC. It codes for CAWRGQATPHEQYF.

This chain joins TRBV14 and TRBJ2-2, with 10 bases matching TRBD2. Losses at the gene ends were 2 bases for V and 6 bases for J; bases not matched to a gene: 6. CDR3 size: 16 residues. CDR1 is SGHDN, CDR2 FVKESK, per germline. The CDR3 loop is CASSQRLAGNPGELFF. The CDR3 coding sequence is TGTGCCAGCAGCCAACGACTAGCGGGTAACCCCGGGGAGCTGTTTTTT.

The sample holds many counts of this clonotype. The chain employs TRBV18 and TRBJ1-1; D is perhaps TRBD1 (6 bases). The CDR3 sequence is 14 residues long. The germline V gene encodes CDR1 KGHSH and CDR2 LQKENI. V gave up 3 bases and J gave up 10 bases, with 18 bases separating them. CDR3 residues: CASSPGQTRGGAFF. DNA of the CDR3: TGTGCCAGCTCACCGGGTCAGACCAGAGGGGGAGCTTTCTTT.

Ten or more counts support this clonotype. The genes are TRBV6-5 and TRBJ1-3; D remains unclear. CDR3 length equals 14 residues. The germline CDR1 and CDR2 sequences are MNHEY and SVGAGI. V lost 6 bases, J lost 1 base, and 10 bases lay in between. The CDR3 DNA is TGTGCCAGCAGACCCACGCTATCTGGAAACACCATATATTTT. Translation: CASRPTLSGNTIYF.

In its sample, this clonotype was seen many times. The chain recombines TRBV7-6 with TRBJ2-3; 7 bases fit TRBD2. Unmatched junction bases numbered 0, after V lost 2 bases and J lost 4 bases. Germline CDR1 is SGHVS and CDR2 is FNYEAQ. The CDR3 totals 13 residues. The CDR3 region is CASSLSGADTQYF. In DNA, the CDR3 is TGTGCCAGCAGCTTAAGCGGGGCAGATACGCAGTATTTT.

This clonotype came up many times. The chain has TRBV20-1 and TRBJ1-1; tentative D call: TRBD1 (5 bases). The CDR3 contains 13 residues. Germline V gene data show CDR1 as DFQATT and CDR2 as SNEGSKA (reference sequence). Trimming removed 6 bases from V and 7 bases from J, with 18 bases in between. The DNA for the CDR3 is TGCAGTGCCGTAAATCATTCGGACATTGAAGCTTTCTTT. This translates into CSAVNHSDIEAFF.

This clonotype was seen at least ten times. V is TRBV12-3 or TRBV12-4 and J is TRBJ1-6; 9 positions match TRBD1. V gave up 4 bases and J gave up 9 bases; unmatched junction bases: 7. This CDR3 has 15 amino acids. The CDR3 DNA follows: TGTGCCAGCAGTTCGACAGGGGGTCTGGGTTCACCCCTCCACTTT. Residues: CASSSTGGLGSPLHF.